The subject of this entry is one TCR beta chain. Ages ranged from about 18 to 89 years, with residence in around 24 US areas. Germline CDR1 and CDR2: SGHTA and FQGNSA. The CDR3 has 15 amino acids. Trimming took off 5 bases at V and 2 bases at J, with 16 bases between the two ends. The data derive from a study of blood T cell repertoires in COVID-19. In the study overall: Spain, Italy and the United States supplied samples that represented acute and convalescent COVID-19.

Authors' data handling: Estimates of nucleated cell counts were drawn from the amplification of reference gene primers. Clones were sequenced by immunoSEQ multiplex PCR, and TCRdb holds only the in-frame ones, with some missing. V and J calls and clone size are as listed in that table; D and trimming were resolved from the DNA. The table records hundreds of thousands of clones, approximately 85% of them present only once. This TCR derives from a woman aged 50 to 60 with acute COVID-19. The sample comprised PBMCs or T cells enriched from blood (not recorded which). The V gene is TRBV7-2, the J gene TRBJ2-7; D is perhaps TRBD1 (6 bases). CDR3 region: CASSKDSSAAYEQYF. CDR3 coding DNA: TGTGCCAGCAGCAAGGACAGTTCGGCTGCCTACGAGCAGTACTTC.